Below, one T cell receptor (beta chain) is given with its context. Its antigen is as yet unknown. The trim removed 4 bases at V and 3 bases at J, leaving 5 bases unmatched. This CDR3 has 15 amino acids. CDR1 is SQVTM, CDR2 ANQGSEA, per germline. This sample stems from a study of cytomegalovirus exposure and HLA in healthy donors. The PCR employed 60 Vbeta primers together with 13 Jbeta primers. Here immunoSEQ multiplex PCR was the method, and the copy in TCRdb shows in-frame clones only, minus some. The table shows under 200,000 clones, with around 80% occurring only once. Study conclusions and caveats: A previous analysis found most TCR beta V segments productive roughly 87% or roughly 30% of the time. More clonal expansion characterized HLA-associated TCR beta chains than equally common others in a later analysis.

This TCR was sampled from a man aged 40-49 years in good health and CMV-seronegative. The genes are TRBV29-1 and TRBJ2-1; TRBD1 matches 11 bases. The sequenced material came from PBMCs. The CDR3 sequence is CSVASGTGGYNEQFF. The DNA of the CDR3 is TGCAGCGTTGCCTCCGGGACAGGGGGCTACAATGAGCAGTTCTTC.